These T cell receptor beta chains were read from a single sample in a study of blood T cell repertoires in COVID-19. Only in-frame clones appear in the TCRdb table, and some are missing; sequencing was by immunoSEQ multiplex PCR. The profile shows 15,000 to 20,000 clones, around 80% of them singletons. The sequenced material came from peripheral blood. Receptors originate from a man in his 60s with acute or convalescent COVID-19. Both conserved end residues are part of each CDR3. A D gene is named only where the DNA matches it firmly. Clone size is not always given. Where it is, it says once, few, many or a class for expanded clones.

d_call clone_size j_call v_call cdr3_nt cdr3_aa
TRBD2 . TRBJ2-2 TRBV27 TGTGCCAGCACGGAGCGGGGGACCGGGGAGCTGTTTTTT CASTERGTGELFF
. few TRBJ1-1 TRBV4-1 TGCGCCAGCAGCAGTCAGGGTGCGAACACTGAAGCTTTCTTT CASSSQGANTEAFF
TRBD1 . TRBJ1-4 TRBV5-1 TGCGCCAGCAGCCTCGGGACAGGGAGTGAAAAACTGTTTTTT CASSLGTGSEKLFF
TRBD2 . TRBJ2-7 TRBV4-2 TGTGCCAGCAGCCAAGATCTTTTAGGGCGGGGGGCCTACGAGCAGTACTTC CASSQDLLGRGAYEQYF
TRBD1 few TRBJ1-2 TRBV7-9 TGTGCCAGCAGCTTCGTCCGACAGGGGGCGTATGGCTACACCTTC CASSFVRQGAYGYTF
. . TRBJ1-2 TRBV6-6 TGTGCCAGCAGTTACTCCCGTGACTATGGCTACACCTTC CASSYSRDYGYTF
. . TRBJ1-2 TRBV29-1 TGCAGCGTTGAGGGAGTCTATGGCTACACCTTC CSVEGVYGYTF
TRBD1 . TRBJ1-5 TRBV5-8 TGTGCCAGCAGCCCCGGGACAGGAGTCGGTCAGCCCCAGCATTTT CASSPGTGVGQPQHF
TRBD1 few TRBJ2-5 TRBV2 TGTGCCAGCAGCTTGATGGGAACAGGGGAAGAGACCCAGTACTTC CASSLMGTGEETQYF
. . TRBJ1-1 TRBV5-1 TGCGCCAGCAGCTCCTTGGAAGGCCGGGCTGAAGCTTTCTTT CASSSLEGRAEAFF
. . TRBJ1-2 TRBV19 TGTGCCAGTAGTATAGTCGGCAGGGAGGAAAATGGCTACACCTTC CASSIVGREENGYTF
TRBD2 . TRBJ2-7 TRBV9 TGTGCCAGCAGCGGCGGACTAGAGGGCACCTACGAGCAGTACTTC CASSGGLEGTYEQYF
. few TRBJ1-2 TRBV5-5 TGTGCCAGCAGCCCTCCCGGACACTATTATGGCTACACCTTC CASSPPGHYYGYTF
TRBD1 . TRBJ1-5 TRBV24-1 TGTGCCACCAGTCCAGGGGGTGAAAATCAGCCCCAGCATTTT CATSPGGENQPQHF
. . TRBJ1-6 TRBV11-2 TGTGCCAGCAGCCCCCGGGACACGGGTTCACCCCTCCACTTT CASSPRDTGSPLHF
TRBD2 once TRBJ2-5 TRBV9 TGTGCCAGCAGTCCCCGCGGGGGGACGTACCAAGAGACCCAGTACTTC CASSPRGGTYQETQYF
. . TRBJ1-5 TRBV6-5 TGTGCCAGCGGCGGGGGGCTGAACAATCAGCCCCAGCATTTT CASGGGLNNQPQHF
. . TRBJ2-3 TRBV6-6 TGTGCCAGCAGCCGACTAACAGATACGCAGTATTTT CASSRLTDTQYF
TRBD2 few TRBJ2-1 TRBV7-2 TGTGCCAGCAGCCCAGGACTAGCCAACAATGAGCAGTTCTTC CASSPGLANNEQFF
. . TRBJ1-5 TRBV18 TGTGCCAGCTCACCACAGGGGGACCAGCCCCAGCATTTT CASSPQGDQPQHF
TRBD1 . TRBJ1-4 TRBV6-5 TGTGCCAGCAGTCCTCAGACAGGGGTCAATGAAAAACTGTTTTTT CASSPQTGVNEKLFF
. . TRBJ2-7 TRBV28 TGTGCCAGCAGTGACTTGAGACCCTACGAGCAGTACTTC CASSDLRPYEQYF
TRBD1 once TRBJ2-1 TRBV27 TGTGCCAGCAGTTTTTGGGCAGGGGGCGTCAATGAGCAGTTCTTC CASSFWAGGVNEQFF
TRBD1 . TRBJ1-3 TRBV12-5 TGTGCTAGTGGTTCGGGACAGACCTCTGGAAACACCATATATTTT CASGSGQTSGNTIYF
. few TRBJ1-4 TRBV7-8 TGTGCCAGCAGCTTGAGGGAGGGTGGCGGGGGTGAAAAACTGTTTTTT CASSLREGGGGEKLFF
. . TRBJ1-2 TRBV29-1 TGCAGCGCTCCCCCGGGAGGGAATAACTATGGCTACACCTTC CSAPPGGNNYGYTF
TRBD1 . TRBJ1-1 TRBV18 TGTGCCAGCTCACTCGACAGGGCTGGTGGGAACACTGAAGCTTTCTTT CASSLDRAGGNTEAFF
TRBD1 . TRBJ2-2 TRBV19 TGTGCCAGTAGCCCTTACAGGGGTGGCACCGGGGAGCTGTTTTTT CASSPYRGGTGELFF
TRBD1 . TRBJ1-6 TRBV4-1 TGCGCCAGCAGCCAGTTACTTCGGGACAGGTCTTCACCCCTCCACTTT CASSQLLRDRSSPLHF
TRBD1 . TRBJ2-7 TRBV6-5 TGTGCCAGCAGACCATCCACCGGGACAGAGTACTTC CASRPSTGTEYF
. . TRBJ1-6 TRBV7-3 TGTGCCAGCAGCTTAGAGTTCAATTCACCCCTCCACTTT CASSLEFNSPLHF
TRBD1 . TRBJ1-4 TRBV5-1 TGCGCCAGCAGCCCTGGGGGGACAGACTCATCACTGTTTTTT CASSPGGTDSSLFF
. . TRBJ2-7 TRBV4-1 TGCGCCAGCAGCCCGACTAGTTCCTACGAGCAGTACTTC CASSPTSSYEQYF
. . TRBJ1-1 TRBV5-5 TGTGCCAGCACCCCGGGGGGCCAGAACACTGAAGCTTTCTTT CASTPGGQNTEAFF
. . TRBJ1-1 TRBV19 TGTGCCAGTTTGGAACCAGGGGCGGTGAACACTGAAGCTTTCTTT CASLEPGAVNTEAFF
TRBD1 . TRBJ1-3 TRBV5-1 TGCGCCAGCAGCTTGGACTACAGGGGAAGCGCTGGAAACACCATATATTTT CASSLDYRGSAGNTIYF
. . TRBJ1-1 TRBV5-1 TGCGCCAGCAGCTTGGAAGGTCCCCGAGGGGGTAACACTGAAGCTTTCTTT CASSLEGPRGGNTEAFF
. . TRBJ2-5 TRBV5-4 TGTGCCAGCAGCTGGGGGACATCCTGGGAGACCCAGTACTTC CASSWGTSWETQYF
TRBD1 . TRBJ1-2 TRBV6-4 TGTGCCAGCAAACAGGGGGCGGCGGACTATGGCTACACCTTC CASKQGAADYGYTF
TRBD1 . TRBJ2-3 TRBV7-3 TGTGCCAGCAGCTCTACAGGGGCATCGACAGATACGCAGTATTTT CASSSTGASTDTQYF
. . TRBJ1-6 TRBV5-8 TGTGCCAGCTTAACGGATTCACCCCTCCACTTT CASLTDSPLHF
. . TRBJ2-7 TRBV2 TGTGCCAGCGAGGGAGAGGACGGGTACGAGCAGTACTTC CASEGEDGYEQYF
. few TRBJ2-5 TRBV29-1 TGCAGCGTTGATCCCAGATACAAAGAGACCCAGTACTTC CSVDPRYKETQYF
TRBD1 . TRBJ1-1 TRBV28 TGTGCCACGTGGACAGGGGTTTACACTGAAGCTTTCTTT CATWTGVYTEAFF
. . TRBJ1-5 TRBV7-2 TGTGCCAGCAGCTTAGTGTGGGCAGTCGATCAGCCCCAGCATTTT CASSLVWAVDQPQHF
TRBD1 . TRBJ1-2 TRBV19 TGTGCCAGTAGTGTTACCCAGGGGGCGACTGGCTACACCTTC CASSVTQGATGYTF
. . TRBJ2-2 TRBV24-1 TGTGCCACCAGTGATCCCGTTCAGGGAGGAGGCGGGGAGCTGTTTTTT CATSDPVQGGGGELFF
. . TRBJ1-4 TRBV7-2 TGTGCCAGCAGCCCCATGAGGGGGGGGAATGAAAAACTGTTTTTT CASSPMRGGNEKLFF
. large TRBJ1-1 TRBV6-5 TGTGCCAGCAGTTACTCCCCGAGAACTGAAGCTTTCTTT CASSYSPRTEAFF